Sequencing of this T cell receptor (beta chain) was carried out in a study of cytomegalovirus exposure and HLA in healthy donors. Overall study context: Approximately 180 million T cells yielded approximately 100 million unique TCR beta sequences, as an earlier analysis found. Points from the study as a whole: Testing in vitro showed three CMV-associated chains specific for CMV antigens. Association of a missense DCLRE1C variant with TCR beta V- and J-gene trimming was reported in a later analysis. Among TCR beta chains, those listed as cytomegalovirus-associated numbered roughly 150.

The CDR3 totals 17 residues. Germline V gene lookup returns CDR1 MNHNS and CDR2 SASEGT. V shed 0 bases, J shed 0 bases, and the junction held 5 bases outside the gene matches. Note on this clone: The antigen remains undetermined.

Primers for the PCR totalled 60 Vbeta and 13 Jbeta. Method: immunoSEQ multiplex PCR; TCRdb's copy keeps in-frame clones and lacks some. The sample has about 130,000 clones, under 80% seen once; the top ten hold 3.5% to 4.5%. Sequencing was performed on PBMCs. The rearrangement joins TRBV6-1 to TRBJ2-5, with 9 bases matching TRBD2. The receptor comes from a man between 35 and 55 years old in good health and CMV-seropositive. For the CDR3, the DNA is TGTGCCAGCAGTGAAGCGCGAACTAGCGGGTACCAAGAGACCCAGTACTTC. This sequence encodes CASSEARTSGYQETQYF.